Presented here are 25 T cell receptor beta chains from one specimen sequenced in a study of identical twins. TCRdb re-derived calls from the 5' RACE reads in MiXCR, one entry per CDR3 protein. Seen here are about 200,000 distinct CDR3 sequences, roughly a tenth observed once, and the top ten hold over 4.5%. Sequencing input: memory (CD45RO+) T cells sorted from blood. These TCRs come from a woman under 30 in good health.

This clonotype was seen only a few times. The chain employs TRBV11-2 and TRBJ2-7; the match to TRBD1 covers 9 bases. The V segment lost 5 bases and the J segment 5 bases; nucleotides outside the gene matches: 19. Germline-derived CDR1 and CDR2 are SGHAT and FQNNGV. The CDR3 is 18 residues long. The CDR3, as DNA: TGTGCCAGCAGCCCCCGTTTTTCGCGGGACAGGGTTTTGCACGAGCAGTACTTC. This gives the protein CASSPRFSRDRVLHEQYF.

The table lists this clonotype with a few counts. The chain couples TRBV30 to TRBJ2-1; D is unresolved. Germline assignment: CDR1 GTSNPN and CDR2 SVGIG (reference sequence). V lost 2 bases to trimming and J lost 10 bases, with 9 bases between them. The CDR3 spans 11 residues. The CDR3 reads CAWSLSYEQFF. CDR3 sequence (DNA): TGTGCCTGGAGTTTAAGTTACGAGCAGTTCTTC.

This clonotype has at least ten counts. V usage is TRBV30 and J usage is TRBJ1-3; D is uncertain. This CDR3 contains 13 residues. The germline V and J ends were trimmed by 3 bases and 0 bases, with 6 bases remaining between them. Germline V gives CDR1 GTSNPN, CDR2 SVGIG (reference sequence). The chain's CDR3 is CAWSSSSGNTIYF. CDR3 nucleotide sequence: TGTGCCTGGAGCTCCAGCTCTGGAAACACCATATATTTT.

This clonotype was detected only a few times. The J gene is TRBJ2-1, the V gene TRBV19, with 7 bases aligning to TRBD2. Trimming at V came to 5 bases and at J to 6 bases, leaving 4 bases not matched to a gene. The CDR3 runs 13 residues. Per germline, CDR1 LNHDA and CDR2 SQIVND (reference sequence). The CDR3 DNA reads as TGTGCCAGTAGTCCTCGGACTAGCAATGAGCAGTTCTTC. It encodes CASSPRTSNEQFF.

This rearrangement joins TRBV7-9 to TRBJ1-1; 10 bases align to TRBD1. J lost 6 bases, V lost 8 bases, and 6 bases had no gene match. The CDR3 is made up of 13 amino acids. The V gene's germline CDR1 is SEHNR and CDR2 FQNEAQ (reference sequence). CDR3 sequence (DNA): TGTGCCAGCGGGGGACAGGGGAGCTCTGAAGCTTTCTTT. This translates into CASGGQGSSEAFF.

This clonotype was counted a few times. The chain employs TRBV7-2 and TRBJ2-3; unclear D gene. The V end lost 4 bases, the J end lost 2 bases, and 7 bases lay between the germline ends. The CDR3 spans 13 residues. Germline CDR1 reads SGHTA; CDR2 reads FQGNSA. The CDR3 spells CASSSVPTDTQYF. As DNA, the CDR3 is TGTGCCAGCAGCTCCGTCCCCACAGATACGCAGTATTTT. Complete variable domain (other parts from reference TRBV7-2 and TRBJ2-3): GAGVSQSPSNKVTEKGKDVELRCDPISGHTALYWYRQSLGQGLEFLIYFQGNSAPDKSGLPSDRFSAERTGGSVSTLTIQRTQQEDSAVYLCASSSVPTDTQYFGPGTRLTVL.

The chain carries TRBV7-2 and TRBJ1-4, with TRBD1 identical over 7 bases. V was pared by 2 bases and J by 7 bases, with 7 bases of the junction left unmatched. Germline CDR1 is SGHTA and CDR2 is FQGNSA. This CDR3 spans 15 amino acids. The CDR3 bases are TGTGCCAGCAGCTTAACAGGGGACGGGTTTGAAAAACTGTTTTTT. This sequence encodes CASSLTGDGFEKLFF.

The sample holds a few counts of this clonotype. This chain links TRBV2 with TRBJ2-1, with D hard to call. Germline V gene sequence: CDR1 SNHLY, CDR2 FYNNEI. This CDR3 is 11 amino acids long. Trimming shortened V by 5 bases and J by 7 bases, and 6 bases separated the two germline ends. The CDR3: CASSYANEQFF. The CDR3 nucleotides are TGTGCCAGCAGTTACGCGAATGAGCAGTTCTTC.

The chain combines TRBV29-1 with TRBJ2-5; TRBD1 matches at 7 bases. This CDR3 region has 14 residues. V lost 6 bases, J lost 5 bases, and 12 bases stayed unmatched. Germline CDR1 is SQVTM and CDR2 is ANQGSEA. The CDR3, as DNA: TGCAGCGTAACAGGGGTCCGGTCTGGCGAGACCCAGTACTTC. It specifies CSVTGVRSGETQYF.

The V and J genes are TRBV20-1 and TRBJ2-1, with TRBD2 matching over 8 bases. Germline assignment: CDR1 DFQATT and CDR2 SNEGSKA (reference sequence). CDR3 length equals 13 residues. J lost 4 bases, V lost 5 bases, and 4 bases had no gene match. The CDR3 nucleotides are TGCAGTGCTCCCGCTAGCGGGTACAATGAGCAGTTCTTC. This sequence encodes CSAPASGYNEQFF.

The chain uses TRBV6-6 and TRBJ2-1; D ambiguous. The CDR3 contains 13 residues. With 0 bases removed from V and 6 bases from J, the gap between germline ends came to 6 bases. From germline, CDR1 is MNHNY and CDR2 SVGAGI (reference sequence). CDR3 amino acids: CASSYSTTNEQFF. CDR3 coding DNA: TGTGCCAGCAGTTACTCGACCACCAATGAGCAGTTCTTC.

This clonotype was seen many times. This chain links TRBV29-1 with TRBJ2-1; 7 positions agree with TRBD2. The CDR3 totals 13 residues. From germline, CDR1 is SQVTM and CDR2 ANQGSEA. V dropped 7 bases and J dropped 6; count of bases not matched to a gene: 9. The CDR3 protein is CSGVKGGPNEQFF. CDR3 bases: TGCAGCGGGGTGAAGGGAGGGCCCAATGAGCAGTTCTTC.

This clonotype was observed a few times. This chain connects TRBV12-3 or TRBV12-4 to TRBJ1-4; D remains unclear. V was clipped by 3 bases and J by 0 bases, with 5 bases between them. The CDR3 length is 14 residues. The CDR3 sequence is CASSLGTTNEKLFF. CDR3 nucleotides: TGTGCCAGCAGTTTGGGGACAACTAATGAAAAACTGTTTTTT.

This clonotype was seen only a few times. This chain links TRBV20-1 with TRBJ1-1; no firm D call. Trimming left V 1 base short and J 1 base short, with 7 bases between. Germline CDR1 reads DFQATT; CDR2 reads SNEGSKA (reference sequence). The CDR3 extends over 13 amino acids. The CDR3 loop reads CSARGSSNTEAFF. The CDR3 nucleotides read TGCAGTGCTAGAGGCAGCTCGAACACTGAAGCTTTCTTT.

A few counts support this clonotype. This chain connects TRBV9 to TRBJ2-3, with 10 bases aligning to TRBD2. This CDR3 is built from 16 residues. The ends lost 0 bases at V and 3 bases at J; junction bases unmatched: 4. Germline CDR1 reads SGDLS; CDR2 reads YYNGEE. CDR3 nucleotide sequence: TGTGCCAGCAGCGTAGGTCCAGCGGGGGGGACAGATACGCAGTATTTT. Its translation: CASSVGPAGGTDTQYF.

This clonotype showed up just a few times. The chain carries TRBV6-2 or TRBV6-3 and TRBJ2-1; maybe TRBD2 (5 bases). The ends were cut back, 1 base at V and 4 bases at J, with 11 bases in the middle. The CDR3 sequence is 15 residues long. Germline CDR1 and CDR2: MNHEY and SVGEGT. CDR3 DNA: TGTGCCAGCAGTTACTTCGGACTGGATTACAATGAGCAGTTCTTC. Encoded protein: CASSYFGLDYNEQFF.

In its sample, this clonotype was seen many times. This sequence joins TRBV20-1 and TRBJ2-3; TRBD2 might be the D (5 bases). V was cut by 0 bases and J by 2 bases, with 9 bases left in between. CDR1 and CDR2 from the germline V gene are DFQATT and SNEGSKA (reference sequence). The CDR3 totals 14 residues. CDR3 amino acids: CSARERVLTDTQYF. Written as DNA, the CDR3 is TGCAGTGCTAGAGAGAGGGTCCTCACAGATACGCAGTATTTT.

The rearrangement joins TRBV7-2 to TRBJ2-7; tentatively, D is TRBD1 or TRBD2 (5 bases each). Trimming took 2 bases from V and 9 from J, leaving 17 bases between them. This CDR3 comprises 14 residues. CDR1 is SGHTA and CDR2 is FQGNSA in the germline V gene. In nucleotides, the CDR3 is TGTGCCAGCAGCTTATCCGGGGCCCCGTCAGTGCAGTACTTC. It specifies CASSLSGAPSVQYF.

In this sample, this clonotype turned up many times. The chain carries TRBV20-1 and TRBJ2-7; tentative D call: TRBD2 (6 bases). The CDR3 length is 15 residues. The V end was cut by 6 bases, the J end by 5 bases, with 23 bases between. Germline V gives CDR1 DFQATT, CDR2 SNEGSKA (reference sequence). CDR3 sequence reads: CSASPVGLSLNEQYF. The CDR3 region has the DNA TGCAGTGCCAGCCCGGTAGGACTATCATTAAACGAGCAGTACTTC.

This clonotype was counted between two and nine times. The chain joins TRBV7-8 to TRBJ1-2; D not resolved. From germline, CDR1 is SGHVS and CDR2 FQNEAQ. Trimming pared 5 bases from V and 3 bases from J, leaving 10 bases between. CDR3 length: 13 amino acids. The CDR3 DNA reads TGTGCCAGCAGCCCGACGGACTACTATGGCTACACCTTC. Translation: CASSPTDYYGYTF.

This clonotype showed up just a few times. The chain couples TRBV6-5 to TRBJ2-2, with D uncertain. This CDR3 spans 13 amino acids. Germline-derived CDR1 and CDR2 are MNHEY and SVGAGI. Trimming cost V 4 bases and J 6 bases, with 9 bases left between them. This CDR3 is CASSSVNSGELFF. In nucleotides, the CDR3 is TGTGCCAGCAGTTCAGTTAACTCCGGGGAGCTGTTTTTT.

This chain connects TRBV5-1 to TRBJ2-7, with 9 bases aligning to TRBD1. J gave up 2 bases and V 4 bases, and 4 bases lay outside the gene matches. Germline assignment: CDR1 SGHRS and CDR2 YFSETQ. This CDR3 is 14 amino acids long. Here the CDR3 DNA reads TGCGCCAGCAGCGCGACAGGGGGTCCCTACGAGCAGTACTTC. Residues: CASSATGGPYEQYF.

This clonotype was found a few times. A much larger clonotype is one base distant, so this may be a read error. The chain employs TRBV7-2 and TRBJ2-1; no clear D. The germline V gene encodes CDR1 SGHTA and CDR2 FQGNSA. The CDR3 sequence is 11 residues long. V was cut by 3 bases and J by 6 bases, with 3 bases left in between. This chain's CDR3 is CASSFFNEQFF. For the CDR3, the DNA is TGTGCCAGCAGCTTCTTCAATGAGCAGTTCTTC. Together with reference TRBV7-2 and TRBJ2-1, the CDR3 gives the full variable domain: GAGVSQSPSNKVTEKGKDVELRCDPISGHTALYWYRQSLGQGLEFLIYFQGNSAPDKSGLPSDRFSAERTGGSVSTLTIQRTQQEDSAVYLCASSFFNEQFFGPGTRLTVL.

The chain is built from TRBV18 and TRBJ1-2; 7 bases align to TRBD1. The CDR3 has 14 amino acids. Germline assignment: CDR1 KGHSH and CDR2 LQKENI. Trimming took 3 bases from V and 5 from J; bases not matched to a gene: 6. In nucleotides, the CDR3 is TGTGCCAGCTCACCCGGGACAGAAATTTATGGCTACACCTTC. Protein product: CASSPGTEIYGYTF.

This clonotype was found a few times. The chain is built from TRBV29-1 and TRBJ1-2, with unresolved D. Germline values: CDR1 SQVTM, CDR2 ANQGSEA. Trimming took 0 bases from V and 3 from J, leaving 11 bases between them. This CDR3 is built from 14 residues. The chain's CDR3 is CSVEDLRSYYGYTF. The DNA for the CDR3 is TGCAGCGTTGAAGATCTGCGCAGCTACTATGGCTACACCTTC.